Each of the 22 T cell receptor beta chains below was sequenced from the same sample in a study of identical twins listed by TCRdb under 2016. Libraries came from 5' RACE. The sequencer listed for this sample is Illumina HiSeq 2000. The public reads were reanalyzed by TCRdb: fastp trimming at Q25, MiXCR alignment, in-frame beta chains only. Every CDR3 protein is listed once, alongside the most common genes and DNA of its rows. Present in this sample are roughly 350,000 distinct CDR3 sequences, 12% of which were seen just once. Clones ranked in the top ten supply around 7.2% of the sample. The same data also went into a second study, on yellow fever vaccine responses in identical twins.

The sequencing input was CD8+ T cells sorted from blood. Receptors originate from a woman younger than 30 in good health.

This clonotype was detected only a few times. The chain has TRBV7-6 and TRBJ2-1, with a tentative D call TRBD2 (5 bases). The germline V and J ends were trimmed by 1 base and 8 bases, with 12 bases remaining between them. Per germline, CDR1 SGHVS and CDR2 FNYEAQ. CDR3 length equals 14 residues. The CDR3 spells CASSLGRSIDEQFF. DNA of the CDR3: TGTGCCAGCAGCTTAGGGAGGAGTATCGATGAGCAGTTCTTC.

The chain is built from TRBV7-3 and TRBJ2-2, with D tentatively TRBD1 or TRBD2 (5 bases each). This CDR3 contains 15 residues. The V gene lost 5 bases and the J gene lost 1 base, with 11 bases spanning the gap. Germline V gives CDR1 SGHTA, CDR2 FQGTGA. CDR3 coding DNA: TGTGCCAGCAGCGAAGGGACCAAGAACACCGGGGAGCTGTTTTTT. Its translation: CASSEGTKNTGELFF.

The chain couples TRBV20-1 to TRBJ1-2, with D possibly being TRBD1 (6 bases). Trimming took off 2 bases at V and 7 bases at J, with 14 bases between the two ends. The length of the CDR3 is 13 residues. Germline assignment: CDR1 DFQATT and CDR2 SNEGSKA (reference sequence). The CDR3 nucleotides read TGCAGTGCTAGAAGAGTGGACAGTGGTGGCTACACCTTC. As protein: CSARRVDSGGYTF.

This clonotype was seen repeatedly, ten times or more. The J gene is TRBJ2-1, the V gene TRBV6-1; 7 bases are a match to TRBD2. Germline loops: CDR1 MNHNS, CDR2 SASEGT. With 6 bases clipped from V and 0 bases from J, the junction kept 11 bases outside the gene matches. This CDR3 region has 17 residues. The CDR3 coding sequence is TGTGCCAGCAGGGATCTAGCGGAAATGAGCTCCTACAATGAGCAGTTCTTC. Translation: CASRDLAEMSSYNEQFF.

The table lists this clonotype with a few counts. The chain recombines TRBV12-3 or TRBV12-4 with TRBJ2-1, with a tentative D call TRBD1 (6 bases). Trimming took off 6 bases at V and 14 bases at J, with 17 bases between the two ends. This CDR3 spans 12 amino acids. CDR3 bases: TGTGCCAGCAGACCCAGGGGCGGTGAAGAGTTCTTC. It is translated as CASRPRGGEEFF.

This clonotype was recorded many times. The rearrangement uses TRBV15 and TRBJ2-5; D gene uncertain. The CDR3 consists of 13 residues. Germline CDR1 LNHNV, CDR2 YYDKDF (reference sequence). V lost 5 bases, J lost 2 bases, and 9 bases lay in between. As DNA, the CDR3 is TGTGCCACCAGCGTCCAGGTACAAGAGACCCAGTACTTC. Its protein is CATSVQVQETQYF.

With regard to this clonotype: A much larger clone differs by one base, so this may be a read error. This chain connects TRBV20-1 to TRBJ2-1; D not certain. The length of the CDR3 is 13 residues. Germline CDR1 reads DFQATT; CDR2 reads SNEGSKA (reference sequence). CDR3 in amino acids: CSAIPLSYNGQFF. The CDR3 bases are TGCAGTGCTATCCCCCTCTCCTACAATGGGCAGTTCTTC.

This chain uses TRBV28 with TRBJ2-7, with a tentative D call TRBD2 (8 bases). The V and J ends lost 3 bases and 4 bases respectively, with 19 bases between them. The germline gives CDR1 MDHEN, CDR2 SYDVKM. The CDR3 loop spans 16 amino acids. This CDR3 reads CASSLAREGAGYEQYF. The CDR3 coding sequence is TGTGCCAGCAGTTTGGCACGGGAGGGGGCTGGGTACGAGCAGTACTTC. Using reference TRBV28 and TRBJ2-7 for the parts outside the CDR3, the full variable domain is DVKVTQSSRYLVKRTGEKVFLECVQDMDHENMFWYRQDPGLGLRLIYFSYDVKMKEKGDIPEGYSVSREKKERFSLILESASTNQTSMYLCASSLAREGAGYEQYFGPGTRLTVT.

In DNA, the CDR3 is TGTGCCAGCAGCCCCGGGGAGATCCCCGAGCAGTACGTC. Translation gives CASSPGEIPEQYV. The chain uses TRBV28 and TRBJ2-7; a weak D match, TRBD2 (5 bases). This CDR3 is 13 amino acids long. V was pared by 6 bases and J by 6 bases, with 15 bases between. Germline V lookup: CDR1 MDHEN, CDR2 SYDVKM.

This chain links TRBV2 with TRBJ2-7; 8 bases are a match to TRBD1. The V segment lost 0 bases and the J segment 3 bases; nucleotides outside the gene matches: 4. Germline assignment: CDR1 SNHLY and CDR2 FYNNEI. This CDR3 spans 15 amino acids. In DNA, the CDR3 is TGTGCCAGCAGTGAAGCCGGGACAGGCTACTACGAGCAGTACGTC. This translates into CASSEAGTGYYEQYV.

The chain has TRBV7-6 and TRBJ1-1; TRBD1 aligns across 9 bases. Germline trimming cut 0 bases from V and 1 base from J; bases unmatched to any gene: 3. The CDR3 loop spans 16 amino acids. The V gene's germline CDR1 is SGHVS and CDR2 FNYEAQ. As DNA, the CDR3 is TGTGCCAGCAGCTTAGCGCGGACAGGGGCGAACACTGAAGCTTTCTTT. Translation: CASSLARTGANTEAFF.

This clonotype was detected many times. The chain combines TRBV28 with TRBJ2-2; 10 bases agree with TRBD2. The germline V gene encodes CDR1 MDHEN and CDR2 SYDVKM. With V trimmed by 7 bases and J by 2 bases, 7 bases remained unmatched. CDR3 length equals 16 residues. This CDR3 reads CASTPLAGDNTGELFF. In DNA form, the CDR3 reads TGTGCCAGCACTCCCCTAGCGGGGGATAACACCGGGGAGCTGTTTTTT. The complete variable domain, with remaining parts taken from reference TRBV28 and TRBJ2-2, reads DVKVTQSSRYLVKRTGEKVFLECVQDMDHENMFWYRQDPGLGLRLIYFSYDVKMKEKGDIPEGYSVSREKKERFSLILESASTNQTSMYLCASTPLAGDNTGELFFGEGSRLTVL.

This clonotype has a handful of counts. The rearrangement links TRBV10-3 to TRBJ2-7; 8 nucleotides agree with TRBD1. CDR3 size: 15 residues. Germline CDR1 is ENHRY and CDR2 is SYGVKD. Trimming at V came to 4 bases and at J to 2 bases, leaving 7 bases not matched to a gene. CDR3 sequence reads: CAISGTGTGTYEQYF. CDR3 DNA sequence: TGTGCCATCAGTGGAACCGGGACAGGTACCTACGAGCAGTACTTC.

Many counts were recorded for this clonotype. The chain couples TRBV7-9 to TRBJ2-1; 8 positions match TRBD2. Germline CDR1 is SEHNR and CDR2 is FQNEAQ (reference sequence). The CDR3 extends over 15 amino acids. The V and J ends lost 4 bases and 3 bases, in that order; junction bases with no gene match: 5. The CDR3 protein is CASSSAGGLYNEQFF. The CDR3 DNA reads as TGTGCCAGCAGCTCCGCGGGAGGTCTCTACAATGAGCAGTTCTTC.

The genes are TRBV12-3 or TRBV12-4 and TRBJ2-5; 9 nucleotides match TRBD2. The CDR3 covers 15 residues. V dropped 6 bases and J dropped 2; count of bases not matched to a gene: 7. The CDR3 bases are TGTGCCAGCAGGATGTCCGCGGGGGGGCAAGAGACCCAGTACTTC. Encoded protein: CASRMSAGGQETQYF.

The gene calls are TRBV27 and TRBJ2-2; D call uncertain. This CDR3 has 17 amino acids. Germline V gene data show CDR1 as MNHEY and CDR2 as SMNVEV (reference sequence). The V end lost 2 bases, the J end lost 0 bases, and 13 bases lay between the germline ends. CDR3 in amino acids: CASSLLSAPTNTGELFF. The CDR3 region has the DNA TGTGCCAGCAGTTTACTGTCCGCGCCGACGAACACCGGGGAGCTGTTTTTT.

The rearrangement links TRBV28 to TRBJ2-5, with 7 bases lining up with TRBD2. In germline, CDR1 is MDHEN, CDR2 SYDVKM. The CDR3 has 15 amino acids. J lost 1 base, V lost 2 bases, and 4 bases had no gene match. CDR3 sequence (DNA): TGTGCCAGCAGTTTACTAGCGGCGGTCCAAGAGACCCAGTACTTC. Amino acids: CASSLLAAVQETQYF.

A few counts support this clonotype. The chain recombines TRBV10-3 with TRBJ2-7; TRBD1 matches at 7 bases. This CDR3 spans 16 amino acids. With V trimmed by 0 bases and J by 1 base, 6 bases remained unmatched. CDR1 ENHRY and CDR2 SYGVKD come from the germline V gene. CDR3: CAISESGTDSSYEQYF. The CDR3 bases are TGTGCCATCAGTGAGTCCGGGACAGACAGTTCCTACGAGCAGTACTTC.

This clonotype was observed a handful of times. This chain connects TRBV7-9 to TRBJ2-1; D is ambiguous. Germline CDR1 SEHNR, CDR2 FQNEAQ (reference sequence). V was shortened by 0 bases and J by 7 bases, with 7 bases between the two germline ends. CDR3 length: 13 residues. CDR3 nucleotide sequence: TGTGCCAGCAGCTTAGCGTGGCAAAATGAGCAGTTCTTC. Translating gives CASSLAWQNEQFF.

This clonotype was found a few times. The chain employs TRBV15 and TRBJ2-5, with D perhaps TRBD2 (5 bases). This CDR3 has 16 residues. Germline loops: CDR1 LNHNV, CDR2 YYDKDF (reference sequence). V lost 2 bases to trimming and J lost 2 bases, with 15 bases between them. CDR3 sequence (DNA): TGTGCCACCAGCAGAACACCCCCGGCGGGTCAAGAGACCCAGTACTTC. This encodes CATSRTPPAGQETQYF.

The chain couples TRBV6-5 to TRBJ1-6, with D possibly matching TRBD1 (6 bases). Per the germline V gene, CDR1 is MNHEY and CDR2 is SVGAGI. CDR3 length: 14 amino acids. The V end was cut by 4 bases, the J end by 6 bases, with 10 bases between. This CDR3 is CASSWTAFNSPLHF. In DNA, the CDR3 is TGTGCCAGCAGTTGGACAGCCTTTAATTCACCCCTCCACTTT.

This clonotype came up a few times. The CDR3 region is CASSPDWDRLAKNIQYF. CDR3 nucleotide sequence: TGCGCCAGCAGCCCGGACTGGGACAGACTAGCCAAAAACATTCAGTACTTC. The chain is built from TRBV4-1 and TRBJ2-4; 7 bases are shared with TRBD1. V lost 4 bases to trimming and J lost 0 bases; unmatched junction nucleotides: 9. The CDR3 runs 17 residues. Germline values: CDR1 MGHRA, CDR2 YSYEKL.